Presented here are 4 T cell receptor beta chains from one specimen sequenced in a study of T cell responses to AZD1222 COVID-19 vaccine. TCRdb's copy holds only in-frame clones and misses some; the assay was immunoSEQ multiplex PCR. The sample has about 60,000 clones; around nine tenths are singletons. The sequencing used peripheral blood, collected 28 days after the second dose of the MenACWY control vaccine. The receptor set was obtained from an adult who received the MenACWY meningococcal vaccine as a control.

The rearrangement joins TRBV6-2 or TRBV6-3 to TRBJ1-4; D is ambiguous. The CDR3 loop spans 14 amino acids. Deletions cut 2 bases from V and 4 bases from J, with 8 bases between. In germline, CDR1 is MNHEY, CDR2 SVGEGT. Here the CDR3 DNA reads TGTGCCAGCAGTTACCAGGACGGTAATGAAAAACTGTTTTTT. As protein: CASSYQDGNEKLFF.

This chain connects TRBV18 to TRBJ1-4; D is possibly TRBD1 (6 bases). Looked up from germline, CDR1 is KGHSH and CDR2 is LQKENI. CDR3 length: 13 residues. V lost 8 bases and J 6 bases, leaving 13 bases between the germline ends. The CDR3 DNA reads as TGTGCCAGCGGAAGTCGGGGGCATGAAAAACTGTTTTTT. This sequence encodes CASGSRGHEKLFF.

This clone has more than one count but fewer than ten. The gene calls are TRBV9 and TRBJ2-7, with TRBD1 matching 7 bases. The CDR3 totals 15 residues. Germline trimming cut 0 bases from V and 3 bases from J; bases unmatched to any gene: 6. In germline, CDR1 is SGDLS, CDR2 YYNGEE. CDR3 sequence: CASSVEGGDSYEQYF. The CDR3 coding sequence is TGTGCCAGCAGCGTAGAGGGTGGGGACAGCTACGAGCAGTACTTC. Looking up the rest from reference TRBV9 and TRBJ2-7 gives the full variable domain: DSGVTQTPKHLITATGQRVTLRCSPRSGDLSVYWYQQSLDQGLQFLIQYYNGEERAKGNILERFSAQQFPDLHSELNLSSLELGDSALYFCASSVEGGDSYEQYFGPGTRLTVT.

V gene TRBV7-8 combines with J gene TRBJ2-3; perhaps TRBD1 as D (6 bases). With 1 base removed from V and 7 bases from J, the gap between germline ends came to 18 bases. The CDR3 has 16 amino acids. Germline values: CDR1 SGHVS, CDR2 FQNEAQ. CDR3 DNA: TGTGCCAGCAGCTTAGGAACCGGGACAAACACGTATACGCAGTATTTT. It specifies CASSLGTGTNTYTQYF.